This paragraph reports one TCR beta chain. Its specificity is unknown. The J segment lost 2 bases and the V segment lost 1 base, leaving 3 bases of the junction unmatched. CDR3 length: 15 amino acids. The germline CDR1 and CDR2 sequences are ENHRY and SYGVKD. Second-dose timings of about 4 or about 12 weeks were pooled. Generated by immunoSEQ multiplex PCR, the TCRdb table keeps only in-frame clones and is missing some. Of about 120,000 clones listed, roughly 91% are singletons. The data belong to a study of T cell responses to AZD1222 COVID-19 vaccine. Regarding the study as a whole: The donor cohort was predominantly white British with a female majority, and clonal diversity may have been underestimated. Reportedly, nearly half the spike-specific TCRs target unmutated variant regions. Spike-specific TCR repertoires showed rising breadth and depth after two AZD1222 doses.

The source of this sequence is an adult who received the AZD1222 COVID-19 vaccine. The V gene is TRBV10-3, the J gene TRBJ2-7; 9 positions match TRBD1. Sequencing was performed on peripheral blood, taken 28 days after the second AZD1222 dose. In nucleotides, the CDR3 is TGTGCCATCAGTGAGTTACAGGGGGCAACCTACGAGCAGTACTTC. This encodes CAISELQGATYEQYF.